These 30 T cell receptor beta chains share one sample of origin, sequenced in a study of OX40 agonist ivuxolimab in advanced cancers. Library generation was performed with the immunoSEQ multiplex PCR assay. TCRdb took this table from immuneACCESS and kept in-frame rearrangements with V and J called. Such tables lack part of the clones; where checked against another copy, unresolved V genes explain under half of the gap, and the rest is unexplained. Here the sample has tens of thousands of clones; around 87% occur a single time. Around 0.99% of the sample is held by the ten biggest clonotypes. The sample consisted of CD4+ or CD8+ T cells sorted from blood, taken in a trial of the OX40 agonist ivuxolimab. The receptors here all came from an adult with an advanced solid tumor such as melanoma, head and neck, liver or kidney cancer.

V usage is TRBV5-4 and J usage is TRBJ1-1; 8 bases are a match to TRBD1. CDR1 SGHNT and CDR2 YYREEE come from the germline V gene (reference sequence). This CDR3 is 12 amino acids long. V dropped 9 bases and J dropped 1; count of bases not matched to a gene: 2. The DNA for the CDR3 is TGTGCCACGGGACAGGAGAACACTGAAGCTTTCTTT. Protein product: CATGQENTEAFF.

The chain combines TRBV4-3 with TRBJ2-5; a weak D match, TRBD1 (6 bases). The CDR3 is 15 amino acids. Germline CDR1 and CDR2: LGHNA and YSLEER. The V end was cut by 2 bases, the J end by 0 bases, with 10 bases between. For the CDR3, the DNA is TGCGCCAGCAGCCAATTGGGGACAAACCAAGAGACCCAGTACTTC. Its translation: CASSQLGTNQETQYF.

V is TRBV5-5 and J is TRBJ2-7; D tentatively fits TRBD1 or TRBD2 (5 bases each). Germline CDR1 and CDR2: SGHKS and YYEKEE (reference sequence). This CDR3 contains 16 residues. The V gene lost 4 bases and the J gene lost 0 bases, with 17 bases spanning the gap. CDR3 region: CASSGLGRLPSYEQYF. As DNA, the CDR3 is TGTGCCAGCAGCGGACTGGGACGCCTCCCCTCCTACGAGCAGTACTTC.

This clone was seen a few times. The J gene is TRBJ1-3, the V gene TRBV7-2; 7 bases line up with TRBD1. Unmatched junction bases numbered 7, after V lost 2 bases and J lost 3 bases. This CDR3 is 16 amino acids long. Per germline, CDR1 SGHTA and CDR2 FQGNSA. The CDR3 loop reads CASSLTQGGSGNTIYF. In DNA form, the CDR3 reads TGTGCCAGCAGCTTAACCCAGGGGGGCAGTGGAAACACCATATATTTT.

The chain uses TRBV2 and TRBJ2-6; D gene unclear. With 9 bases removed from V and 2 bases from J, the gap between germline ends came to 5 bases. This CDR3 spans 12 amino acids. The germline V gene has CDR1 SNHLY and CDR2 FYNNEI. The CDR3 here is CASETGANVLTF. The CDR3 bases are TGTGCCAGTGAAACTGGGGCCAACGTCCTGACTTTC. Full variable domain (rest looked up from reference TRBV2 and TRBJ2-6): EPEVTQTPSHQVTQMGQEVILRCVPISNHLYFYWYRQILGQKVEFLVSFYNNEISEKSEIFDDQFSVERPDGSNFTLKIRSTKLEDSAMYFCASETGANVLTFGAGSRLTVL.

J is TRBJ2-3 and V is TRBV5-4, with D possibly TRBD1 on 6 matching bases. Looked up from germline, CDR1 is SGHNT and CDR2 is YYREEE (reference sequence). The V end lost 0 bases, the J end lost 2 bases, and 10 bases lay between the germline ends. The CDR3 is 15 amino acids. CDR3 nucleotide sequence: TGTGCCAGCAGCTTGGAAGGGGGAATCACAGATACGCAGTATTTT. This codes for CASSLEGGITDTQYF.

The chain joins TRBV6-6 to TRBJ2-7; D unclear. The V gene lost 3 bases and the J gene lost 0 bases, with 6 bases spanning the gap. The CDR3 has 13 residues. CDR1 and CDR2 from the germline V gene are MNHNY and SVGAGI (reference sequence). In DNA form, the CDR3 reads TGTGCCAGCAGTTATTGGGCCTCCTACGAGCAGTACTTC. Translation gives CASSYWASYEQYF.

In this sample, this clone turned up once. Its ends do not fully match the called genes, so a read error is possible. The chain links TRBV4-1 to TRBJ2-7, with D unresolved. The CDR3 runs 10 residues. Looked up from germline, CDR1 is MGHRA and CDR2 is YSYEKL. CDR3: CASSQDEQYF. The CDR3 DNA follows: TGTGCCAGCAGCCAGGACGAGCAGTACTTC.

The CDR3 bases are TGTGCCAGCAGCTCCTCGACAGGGGGCGCAGATACGCAGTATTTT. Protein sequence: CASSSSTGGADTQYF. The chain carries TRBV7-2 and TRBJ2-3; 10 positions match TRBD1. Germline CDR1 SGHTA, CDR2 FQGNSA. V was clipped by 4 bases and J by 4 bases; unmatched bases: 5. This CDR3 region has 15 residues.

The chain joins TRBV30 to TRBJ1-2; D not certain. The CDR3 loop spans 11 amino acids. V shed 0 bases and J shed 7 bases, with 6 bases lying between them. Per the germline V gene, CDR1 is GTSNPN and CDR2 is SVGIG (reference sequence). The CDR3 protein is CAWSVSVGYTF. For the CDR3, the DNA is TGTGCCTGGAGTGTATCGGTTGGCTACACCTTC.

As regards this clone: Sequence at one end of the junction differs from germline and may be a read error. The genes are TRBV6-1 and TRBJ1-1, with D possibly matching TRBD1 (6 bases). The CDR3 runs to 13 residues. CDR1 MNHNS and CDR2 SASEGT come from the germline V gene. DNA of the CDR3: TGTGCCGGCAGTTCAGGGGTGCGGACTGAAGCTTTCTTT. Translation: CAGSSGVRTEAFF.

This rearrangement joins TRBV28 to TRBJ2-4, with a possible D match to TRBD1 (6 bases). Looked up from germline, CDR1 is MDHEN and CDR2 is SYDVKM. With 5 bases removed from V and 0 bases from J, the gap between germline ends came to 17 bases. The CDR3 runs to 17 residues. The CDR3 coding sequence is TGTGCCAGCAGTGAAACTCGAAGCAGGGGAGCCAAAAACATTCAGTACTTC. Protein product: CASSETRSRGAKNIQYF.

The CDR3 region has the DNA TGTGCCAGCAGCCAAGGGACTCCTAATCAGCCCCAGCATTTT. Translating gives CASSQGTPNQPQHF. The genes are TRBV4-2 and TRBJ1-5; no firm D call. The V end was cut by 1 base, the J end by 4 bases, with 8 bases between. CDR3 length: 14 amino acids. Germline CDR1 reads LGHNA; CDR2 reads YNFKEQ.

By proportion, this clone is medium-sized. The chain links TRBV27 to TRBJ2-1; TRBD1 aligns across 8 bases. The germline gives CDR1 MNHEY, CDR2 SMNVEV (reference sequence). Trimming at V came to 6 bases and at J to 5 bases, leaving 6 bases not matched to a gene. The CDR3 spans 14 residues. The CDR3 DNA sequence: TGTGCCAGCAGGAGGGGACAGGTTGACAATGAGCAGTTCTTC. Protein product: CASRRGQVDNEQFF.

The J gene is TRBJ2-1, the V gene TRBV18, with a weak D call TRBD2 (6 bases). Trimming removed 3 bases from V and 3 bases from J, with 9 bases in between. This CDR3 is 14 amino acids long. The germline CDR1 and CDR2 sequences are KGHSH and LQKENI. The CDR3 here is CASSPIADYNEQFF. The CDR3 coding sequence is TGTGCCAGCTCACCCATAGCGGACTACAATGAGCAGTTCTTC.

This rearrangement joins TRBV2 to TRBJ2-5; 7 nucleotides align to TRBD1. The junction had 6 bases not matched to a gene; V was cut back by 3 bases and J by 2 bases. Germline V gene lookup returns CDR1 SNHLY and CDR2 FYNNEI. The CDR3 is 15 residues long. The chain's CDR3 is CASSDSDRLQETQYF. In DNA, the CDR3 is TGTGCCAGCAGTGATTCGGACAGGCTACAAGAGACCCAGTACTTC.

The chain is built from TRBV10-3 and TRBJ1-1; no definite D call. The V end lost 3 bases, the J end lost 5 bases, and 22 bases lay between the germline ends. CDR3 length: 17 amino acids. Germline values: CDR1 ENHRY, CDR2 SYGVKD. CDR3: CAISDDDSHTPRTEAFF. CDR3 DNA: TGTGCCATCAGTGACGACGATAGTCACACTCCGAGGACTGAAGCTTTCTTT.

The J gene is TRBJ1-3, the V gene TRBV4-3; unclear D gene. There are 17 residues in the CDR3. Germline V lookup: CDR1 LGHNA, CDR2 YSLEER. V was pared by 0 bases and J by 1 base, with 13 bases between. CDR3 nucleotide sequence: TGCGCCAGCAGCCAAGATACACCAGCCTTTTCTGGAAACACCATATATTTT. Translation gives CASSQDTPAFSGNTIYF.

The V gene is TRBV30, the J gene TRBJ1-6; weak D call: TRBD1 (5 bases). The V gene lost 1 base and the J gene lost 7 bases, with 14 bases spanning the gap. The CDR3 covers 15 residues. In germline, CDR1 is GTSNPN, CDR2 SVGIG (reference sequence). The CDR3 nucleotides are TGTGCCTGGAGTGCTTCAGGGACCTCGAATTCACCCCTCCACTTT. Protein product: CAWSASGTSNSPLHF. Full variable domain (outside the CDR3, taken from reference TRBV30 and TRBJ1-6): SQTIHQWPATLVQPVGSPLSLECTVEGTSNPNLYWYRQAAGRGLQLLFYSVGIGQISSEVPQNLSASRPQDRQFILSSKKLLLSDSGFYLCAWSASGTSNSPLHFGNGTRLTVT.

This clone is a singleton in its sample. The chain links TRBV5-1 to TRBJ2-3; no definite D call. In germline, CDR1 is SGHRS, CDR2 YFSETQ. V was clipped by 0 bases and J by 4 bases, with 3 bases between them. The CDR3 totals 12 residues. The CDR3 nucleotides read TGCGCCAGCAGCTTGGAAGCAGATACGCAGTATTTT. Amino acids: CASSLEADTQYF. The full variable domain, completed using reference TRBV5-1 and TRBJ2-3, is KAGVTQTPRYLIKTRGQQVTLSCSPISGHRSVSWYQQTPGQGLQFLFEYFSETQRNKGNFPGRFSGRQFSNSRSEMNVSTLELGDSALYLCASSLEADTQYFGPGTRLTVL.

The chain is built from TRBV11-2 and TRBJ2-2; no firm D call. V was clipped by 1 base and J by 1 base, with 7 bases between them. CDR1 is SGHAT and CDR2 is FQNNGV in the germline V gene. This CDR3 comprises 15 residues. CDR3 DNA sequence: TGTGCCAGCAGCTTAGGGAGTAGGAACACCGGGGAGCTGTTTTTT. It is translated as CASSLGSRNTGELFF.

The CDR3 is CASSVGQGREKLFF. CDR3 bases: TGTGCCAGTAGTGTCGGACAGGGCAGGGAAAAACTGTTTTTT. The chain combines TRBV19 with TRBJ1-4; TRBD1 agrees at 8 bases. Unmatched junction bases numbered 7, after V lost 5 bases and J lost 8 bases. Germline V gene sequence: CDR1 LNHDA, CDR2 SQIVND (reference sequence). CDR3 length: 14 residues.

The chain's CDR3 is CASSYGPAPGGYTF. As DNA, the CDR3 is TGTGCCAGCAGCTACGGCCCGGCCCCAGGAGGCTACACCTTC. The chain couples TRBV5-8 to TRBJ1-2; D gene uncertain. Germline V lookup: CDR1 SGHTS, CDR2 YDEGEE. The V and J ends lost 3 bases and 8 bases respectively, with 17 bases between them. The CDR3 is 14 residues long.

This chain links TRBV2 with TRBJ1-2, with 7 bases matching TRBD1. V lost 1 base to trimming and J lost 3 bases; unmatched junction nucleotides: 8. The germline CDR1 and CDR2 sequences are SNHLY and FYNNEI. The CDR3 extends over 16 amino acids. The CDR3 sequence is CASSEGQGVVYYGYTF. The CDR3 nucleotides are TGTGCCAGCAGTGAAGGGCAGGGGGTCGTTTACTATGGCTACACCTTC.

The V gene is TRBV6-5, the J gene TRBJ1-1; weak D call: TRBD1 (5 bases). The CDR3 length is 16 residues. Germline CDR1 is MNHEY and CDR2 is SVGAGI. V lost 0 bases and J lost 5, with 16 bases in between. This CDR3 is CASSYSTGTPGTEAFF. The DNA for the CDR3 is TGTGCCAGCAGTTACTCGACGGGGACCCCCGGAACTGAAGCTTTCTTT.

This chain links TRBV28 with TRBJ1-3; TRBD1 matches at 8 bases. From germline, CDR1 is MDHEN and CDR2 SYDVKM. The CDR3 spans 15 residues. Trimming removed 7 bases from V and 4 bases from J; junction bases left unmatched: 9. CDR3 amino acids: CASTPRTGRGNTIYF. CDR3 in DNA: TGTGCCAGCACACCTCGGACAGGGCGGGGAAACACCATATATTTT.

V is TRBV6-6 and J is TRBJ1-4, with D maybe TRBD1 (5 bases). Trimming left V 6 bases short and J 8 bases short, with 16 bases between. Germline V gene lookup returns CDR1 MNHNY and CDR2 SVGAGI (reference sequence). The length of the CDR3 is 14 residues. In nucleotides, the CDR3 is TGTGCCAGCAGCCACCGGGGGTTTAAAGAAAAACTGTTTTTT. Translating gives CASSHRGFKEKLFF.

This clone appeared a few times. The V call is TRBV28, the J call TRBJ1-5; TRBD1 matches 7 bases. The CDR3 is 14 residues long. V shed 6 bases and J 4 bases; nucleotides not matched to a gene: 6. The germline gives CDR1 MDHEN, CDR2 SYDVKM. CDR3 DNA: TGTGCCAGCAGCCACCAGACAGGGAATCAGCCCCAGCATTTT. Protein: CASSHQTGNQPQHF. The whole variable domain, remainder taken from reference TRBV28 and TRBJ1-5, is DVKVTQSSRYLVKRTGEKVFLECVQDMDHENMFWYRQDPGLGLRLIYFSYDVKMKEKGDIPEGYSVSREKKERFSLILESASTNQTSMYLCASSHQTGNQPQHFGDGTRLSIL.

The chain links TRBV27 to TRBJ1-3; the D gene is possibly TRBD1 (5 bases). The CDR3 is 15 amino acids. Germline V gene sequence: CDR1 MNHEY, CDR2 SMNVEV (reference sequence). Deletions cut 5 bases from V and 0 bases from J, with 11 bases between. Here the CDR3 DNA reads TGTGCCAGCAGTCGGGACCGTTCCTCTGGAAACACCATATATTTT. Translation: CASSRDRSSGNTIYF.

The V gene is TRBV28, the J gene TRBJ1-2, with 8 bases fitting TRBD1. The germline CDR1 and CDR2 sequences are MDHEN and SYDVKM. V was clipped by 6 bases and J by 8 bases; unmatched bases: 14. The CDR3 runs 15 residues. This chain's CDR3 is CASRRTGSIDIGYTF. CDR3 nucleotides: TGTGCCAGCAGGAGGACAGGGTCTATTGATATCGGCTACACCTTC.